This entry is about one TCR beta chain. Its specific antigen is unknown. Per-base quality was not reported, and no clone a single base away is much larger than it. V gives up 6 bases and J gives up 4 bases, and the segment between their germline ends measures 16 bases. Taken from cysteine to phenylalanine, the CDR3 has 14 residues. Only CDR3 DNA remains: 42 bases, in frame from the first base. Via the germline V gene (reference sequence), CDR1 is SGHNT and CDR2 YYREEE. The sample originates from a study of cytomegalovirus exposure and HLA in healthy donors (dated by TCRdb to 2016 to 2017). Context from the whole study: According to an earlier analysis of around 600 of the donors, about 179 million T cells yielded roughly 110 million unique TCR beta sequences and about 280 Gb of sequence data. Donor age, sex, ethnicity and CMV serostatus were compiled together with the repertoire data. All discovery cohort repertoires had been generated on a single sequencing platform. To study patterns of TCR occurrence, a later analysis re-analyzed previously published TCR beta repertoires from 650 to 750 donors and added high-resolution HLA genotyping. Class I and class II HLA loci were covered by the typing at four-digit resolution. Five DR-DQ haplotypes were treated as single units for association and clustering because of strong linkage in the cohort. A separate validation cohort of some 130 different subjects was used in addition to the roughly 640-subject first cohort. The T cell repertoires of roughly 660 subjects were profiled by immunosequencing and related to cytomegalovirus serostatus. The study combined high-throughput TCR immunosequencing, statistical association of individual TCRs with disease status, and machine learning to predict cytomegalovirus infection status. Approximately 310 gigabases of sequencing data and approximately 93 million unique TCR sequences were included in an early release covering several hundred HLA-typed donors. Rather than drawing on any new phenotypic data, the later analysis identified candidate immune exposures from TCR beta sequences and the way those sequences occurred across donors. Among the roughly 400 genotyped donors, 75% to 90% belonged to the genetic ancestry cluster associated with self-reported Caucasian donors. To decide whether each TCR beta V gene segment behaved as functional or pseudogenic, an earlier analysis of fewer than 750 of the donors relied on high-throughput TCR beta sequencing. Genome-wide SNP genotypes for about 65% of the roughly 670 donors were used in a later genetic analysis, which treated that subset as a discovery cohort. The study aimed to test whether cataloging public T cell receptors could reveal signatures of past pathogen exposure. Typing coverage differed by locus: A, B, C, DRB1 and DQB1 were typed in roughly 620-630 donors, DQA1 in 522, DPA1 in 600 to 610, and DPB1 in around 440. Among 398 genotyped donors of the cohort, an average of approximately 240,000 unique TCR beta nucleotide sequences were sequenced per donor, roughly 20% of them non-productive. The full study reports these points: Across donors, most TCR sequences were observed very rarely, whereas some public TCRs were present in many individuals. The cohort was sequenced for TCR beta chains only, and without alpha or paired-chain data the features that could be detected were limited. Correlated functional status among segregating V segments might be attributable to linkage disequilibrium, but an unknown experimental factor could not be ruled out. A later genetic analysis associated a missense DCLRE1C variant with V-gene and J-gene trimming of TCR beta chains, and an independent cohort replicated the association. The only immune exposure information available for the cohort was CMV serostatus. In a later analysis, HLA-associated TCR beta chains showed more clonal expansion and lower generation probabilities than non-associated chains that were equally common. Because some donors lacked HLA typing at each locus, the association tests relied only on the typed subset. In both the original and validation cohorts, the classifier was reported to diagnose cytomegalovirus status with high specificity and sensitivity. The authors suggested that the approach could potentially be generalized to other disease states and immunological phenotypes. Broadly in line with IMGT annotations, most TCR beta V segments showed up in productive rearrangements about 87% or about 30% of the time in an earlier analysis of several hundred of the donors. According to a later genetic analysis, donors in an Asian-associated ancestry cluster had fewer N-insertions in productive TCRs than the roughly 660-donor mean. Some IMGT-functional V segments, including TRBV6-2 and TRBV6-3, could not be distinguished by the 87-base-pair reads and were therefore excluded. In a later analysis, several top co-occurrence clusters were reported to appear linked to parvovirus B19, influenza, CMV and Epstein-Barr virus. A later analysis associated 15,000 or so TCR beta sequences with specific HLA alleles at a false discovery rate of 0.05. When HLA alleles, especially DR and DQ, strongly co-occurred, attributing TCR associations to individual alleles was difficult. In a later analysis, the rate of TCR association differed among HLA loci, with DRB1 alleles having the most associated TCRs and HLA-C alleles having the fewest. Roughly uniform sequencing depth across donors was assumed in presence/absence analyses, although this assumption may not hold. In vitro tests confirmed that a few of the cytomegalovirus-associated TCR beta chains recognize cytomegalovirus antigens. According to a later analysis, most CMV-associated TCR beta chains appeared to be HLA-restricted, and the HLA associations seemed to be driven largely by CMV exposure. In the study, some 180 TCR beta chains were listed as associated with cytomegalovirus. A further reported finding was that TCR beta sequences accurately predicted the HLA-A and HLA-B alleles for most subjects in the first cohort. Because counts were too low, more than 15 rarely observed V segments, including chromosome 9 orphons, were excluded from the earlier analysis of about 500 of the donors. A cluster of highly shared sequence variants was judged likely to be a technical artifact of the sequencing pipeline.

To prepare the library, the immunoSEQ multiplex PCR assay was applied. For the multiplex PCR, a mixture combining 60 forward primers for TCR Vbeta segments and 13 reverse primers for TCR Jbeta segments was used. A multiplex PCR assay on genomic DNA amplified the CDR3 region of rearranged TCR beta genes. The amplified TCR beta libraries were sequenced on the Illumina HiSeq System as 87-base-pair reads. In the original analysis: A later analysis tallied 75 million to 95 million unique TCR beta chains across the 700 or so repertoires, and about 12 million of those chains were shared by two or more donors. A nearest-neighbor algorithm error-corrected the raw reads and collapsed the reads into unique sequences, merging closely related sequences to remove PCR and sequencing errors. To assign V, D and J gene segments, CDR3 sequences were aligned to IMGT reference sequences. Each retained sequence needed at least a six-nucleotide match to both a V gene segment and a J gene segment. A rearrangement counted as productive if the CDR3 had no stop codons and remained in frame with V and J, and every other rearrangement counted as non-productive. Following IMGT convention, CDR3 was defined as the stretch from the second conserved V-encoded cysteine up to the conserved J-encoded phenylalanine. In an earlier analysis of more than 550 of the donors, sequences lacking an unambiguous match to a single V gene segment were excluded. In an earlier analysis of more than 500 of the donors, a V segment was called functional when productive rearrangements were above 56.7%, and segregating when the standard deviation between donors exceeded 5%. A statistical classification framework was built for diagnosing cytomegalovirus status from the catalog of TCR beta chain sequences. A later analysis assigned V and J genes by comparing TCR nucleotide sequences with IMGT/GENE-DB human TR gene sequences. In a later analysis, CDR3 sequences and most-parsimonious VDJ recombination scenarios were assigned using the TCRdist pipeline. In a later analysis, each TCR beta chain was defined by its CDR3 amino acid sequence together with its V-gene family, and reads without a unique V-gene family were excluded. In a later analysis, 500 to 650 highly shared, low-generation-probability nucleotide sequences were removed to address suspected cross-contamination and a sequencing artifact. In a later analysis, a clonal expansion index was calculated for each public chain from normalized within-repertoire ranks of inferred template counts. Generation probabilities in a later analysis came from a VDJ recombination model fitted to out-of-frame rearrangements, and those results were checked against IGoR. In a later analysis, TCR-TCR, TCR-HLA and TCR-CMV co-occurrence was scored with hypergeometric tests, and a repertoire-size bias correction was applied to TCR pairs. False discovery rates were estimated in a later analysis by permuting HLA or CMV assignments 20 times. A later analysis grouped co-occurring TCRs with DBSCAN, adding TCRdist sequence similarity when clustering within HLA-allele-positive subsets. Co-occurrence clustering excluded repertoires with fewer than 30,000 or more than 120,000 public chains, plus five with anomalous nucleotide sharing. The source is immuneACCESS, and TCRdb retained only in-frame sequences with V and J called. Part of the clones is not carried over; for the studies checked, unresolved V genes explain less than half of this, and the remainder is unexplained. V, J and clone size derive from that table, while D and trimming were established from the DNA sequence. This sample is represented by about 98,000 clones; under 75% of them were singletons. The ten largest make up about 1.3% of the sample.

The cohort was made up of hundreds of healthy bone marrow donors. At the time of sampling, all cohort members were nominally healthy, though unrecorded immune exposures were likely present. The donor tested CMV seronegative, placing the donor among the approximately 360 seronegative members of the cohort. A peripheral blood sample was provided by each donor, and peripheral blood mononuclear cells were used for TCR beta sequencing. The Qiagen DNeasy Blood Extraction Kit was used to extract genomic DNA from the blood cell samples. The rearranged segments are TRBV5-4 and TRBJ1-1, and TRBD1 may be the D gene, going by 5 matching bases. Sequenced input: PBMCs. The TCR originated in a female donor in good health and CMV-seronegative. The CDR3 in this case is CASNLRQGSTEAFF. The sequenced DNA: TGTGCCAGCAACCTTCGTCAGGGTAGCACTGAAGCTTTCTTT. Reference TRBV5-4 and TRBJ1-1 proteins supply the regions before and after the CDR3; the full variable domain is: ETGVTQSPTHLIKTRGQQVTLRCSSQSGHNTVSWYQQALGQGPQFIFQYYREEENGRGNFPPRFSGLQFPNYSSELNVNALELDDSALYLCASNLRQGSTEAFFGQGTRLTVV.